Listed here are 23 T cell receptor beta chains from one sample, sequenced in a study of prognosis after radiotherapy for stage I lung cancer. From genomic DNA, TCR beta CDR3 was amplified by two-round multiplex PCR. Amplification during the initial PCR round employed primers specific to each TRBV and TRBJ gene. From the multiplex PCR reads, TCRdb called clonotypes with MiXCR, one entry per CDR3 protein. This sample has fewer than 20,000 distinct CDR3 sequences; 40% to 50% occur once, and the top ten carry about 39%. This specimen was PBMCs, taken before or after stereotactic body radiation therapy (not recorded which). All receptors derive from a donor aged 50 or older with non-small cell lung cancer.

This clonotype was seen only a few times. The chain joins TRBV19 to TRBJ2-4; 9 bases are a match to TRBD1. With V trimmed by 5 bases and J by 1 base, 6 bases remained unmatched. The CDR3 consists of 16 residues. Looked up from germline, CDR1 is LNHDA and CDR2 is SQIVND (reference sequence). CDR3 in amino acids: CASSLDGTGAKNIQYF. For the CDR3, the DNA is TGTGCCAGTAGTCTCGATGGGACAGGGGCCAAAAACATTCAGTACTTC.

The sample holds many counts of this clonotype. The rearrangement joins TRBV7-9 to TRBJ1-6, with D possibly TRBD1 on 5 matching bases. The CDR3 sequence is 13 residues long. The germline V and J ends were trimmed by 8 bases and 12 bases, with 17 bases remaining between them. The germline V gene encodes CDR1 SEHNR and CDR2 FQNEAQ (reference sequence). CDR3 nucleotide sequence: TGTGCCAGCTCTGAAATGGGGGTGAAACCCCTCCACTTT. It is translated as CASSEMGVKPLHF.

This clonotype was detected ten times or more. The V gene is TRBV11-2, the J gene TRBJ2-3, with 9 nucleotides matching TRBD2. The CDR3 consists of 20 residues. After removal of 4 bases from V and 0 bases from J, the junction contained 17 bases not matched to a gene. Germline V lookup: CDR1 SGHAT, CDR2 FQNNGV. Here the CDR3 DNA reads TGTGCCAGCAGCTCCCCCTTACGGCTAGCGGGGAACCCTAGCACAGATACGCAGTATTTT. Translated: CASSSPLRLAGNPSTDTQYF.

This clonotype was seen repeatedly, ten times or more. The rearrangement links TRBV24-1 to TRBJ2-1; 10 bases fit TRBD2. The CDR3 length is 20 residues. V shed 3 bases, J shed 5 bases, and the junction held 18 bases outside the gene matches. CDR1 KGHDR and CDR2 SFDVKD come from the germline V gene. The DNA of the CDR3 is TGTGCCACCAGTGATCCCTTTGGGACACCGGGACTAGCGAGTGACAATGAGCAGTTCTTC. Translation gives CATSDPFGTPGLASDNEQFF.

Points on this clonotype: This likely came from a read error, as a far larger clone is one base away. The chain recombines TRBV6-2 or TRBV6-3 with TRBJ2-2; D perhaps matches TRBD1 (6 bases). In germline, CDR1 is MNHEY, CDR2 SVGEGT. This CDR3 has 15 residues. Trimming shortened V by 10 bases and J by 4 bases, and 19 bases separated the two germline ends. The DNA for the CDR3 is TGTGCCACCCGACGGGACACCTCTAGCACCGGGGAGCTGTTTTTT. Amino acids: CATRRDTSSTGELFF.

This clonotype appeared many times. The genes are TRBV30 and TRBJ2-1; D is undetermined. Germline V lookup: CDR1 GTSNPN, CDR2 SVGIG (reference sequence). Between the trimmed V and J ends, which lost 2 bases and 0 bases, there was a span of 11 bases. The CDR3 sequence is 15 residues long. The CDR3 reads CAWSSTPSSYNEQFF. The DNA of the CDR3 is TGTGCCTGGAGTTCTACCCCAAGCTCCTACAATGAGCAGTTCTTC.

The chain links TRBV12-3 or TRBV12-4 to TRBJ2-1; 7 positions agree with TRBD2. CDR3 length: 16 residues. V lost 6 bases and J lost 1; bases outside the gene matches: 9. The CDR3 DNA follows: TGTGCCAGCAGCCGACCCGGCGGGGGTTCCTACAATGAGCAGTTCTTC. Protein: CASSRPGGGSYNEQFF.

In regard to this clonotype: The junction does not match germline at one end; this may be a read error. Here the CDR3 reads CASSPHWTGGVYTQYF. CDR3 DNA: TGTGCCAGCAGCCCCCACTGGACAGGGGGCGTATATACTCAGTATTTT. The rearrangement links TRBV7-9 to TRBJ2-3; 11 bases match TRBD1. The germline V gene encodes CDR1 SEHNR and CDR2 FQNEAQ (reference sequence). This CDR3 contains 16 residues.

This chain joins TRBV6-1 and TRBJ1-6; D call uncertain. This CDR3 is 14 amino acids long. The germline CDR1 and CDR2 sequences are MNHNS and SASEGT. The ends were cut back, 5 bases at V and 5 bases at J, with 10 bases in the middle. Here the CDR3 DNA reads TGTGCCAGCAGTCGGACGGTAGATAATTCACCCCTCCACTTT. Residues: CASSRTVDNSPLHF.

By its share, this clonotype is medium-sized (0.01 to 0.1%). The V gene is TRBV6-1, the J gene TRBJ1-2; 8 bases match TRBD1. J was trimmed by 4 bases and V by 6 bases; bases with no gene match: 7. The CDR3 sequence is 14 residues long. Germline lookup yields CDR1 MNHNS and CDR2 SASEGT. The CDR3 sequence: CASRVTGGGYGYTF. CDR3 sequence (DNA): TGTGCCAGCAGAGTAACAGGGGGTGGCTATGGCTACACCTTC.

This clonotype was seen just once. CDR3 bases: TGTGCCAGCAGCTCCTCACAGATGTCACATGGCTACACCTTC. Encoded protein: CASSSSQMSHGYTF. V and J are TRBV27 and TRBJ1-2; D is unresolved. The CDR3 loop spans 14 amino acids. V was trimmed by 6 bases and J by 6 bases, leaving 17 bases between them. CDR1 and CDR2 (germline): MNHEY, SMNVEV (reference sequence).

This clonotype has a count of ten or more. CDR3: CASSSVGVGSDTQYF. CDR3 DNA sequence: TGCGCCAGCAGCTCCGTAGGCGTGGGTTCAGATACGCAGTATTTT. This chain links TRBV5-1 with TRBJ2-3; D is ambiguous. The CDR3 spans 15 residues. With 3 bases removed from V and 4 bases from J, the gap between germline ends came to 15 bases. Germline V gene sequence: CDR1 SGHRS, CDR2 YFSETQ.

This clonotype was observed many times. CDR3 residues: CASSQRGGQGTDTQYF. The CDR3 nucleotides read TGCGCCAGCAGCCAACGGGGGGGGCAGGGCACAGATACGCAGTATTTT. The chain combines TRBV5-1 with TRBJ2-3; 8 positions match TRBD2. V lost 4 bases, J lost 1 base, and 8 bases stayed unmatched. Looked up from germline, CDR1 is SGHRS and CDR2 is YFSETQ. The length of the CDR3 is 16 residues.

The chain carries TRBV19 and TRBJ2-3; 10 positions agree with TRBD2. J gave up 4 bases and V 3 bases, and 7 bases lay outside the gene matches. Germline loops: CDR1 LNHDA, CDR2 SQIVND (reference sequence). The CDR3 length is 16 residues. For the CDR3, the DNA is TGTGCCAGTAGTATTGTCAGCGGGGGGGCAGCAGATACGCAGTATTTT. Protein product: CASSIVSGGAADTQYF. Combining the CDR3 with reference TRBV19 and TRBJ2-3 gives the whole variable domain DGGITQSPKYLFRKEGQNVTLSCEQNLNHDAMYWYRQDPGQGLRLIYYSQIVNDFQKGDIAEGYSVSREKKESFPLTVTSAQKNPTAFYLCASSIVSGGAADTQYFGPGTRLTVL.

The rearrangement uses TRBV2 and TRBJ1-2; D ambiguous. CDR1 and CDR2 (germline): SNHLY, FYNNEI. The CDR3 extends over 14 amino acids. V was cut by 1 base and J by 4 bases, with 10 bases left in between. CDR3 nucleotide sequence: TGTGCCAGCAGTGAAGGTGGGTTCGTCTATGGCTACACCTTC. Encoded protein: CASSEGGFVYGYTF.

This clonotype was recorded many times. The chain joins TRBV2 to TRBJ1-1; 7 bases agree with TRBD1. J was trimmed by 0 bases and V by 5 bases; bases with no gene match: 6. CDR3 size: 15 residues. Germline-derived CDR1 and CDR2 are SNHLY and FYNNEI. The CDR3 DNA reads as TGTGCCAGCAGTAAGGGACAGTCCATGAACACTGAAGCTTTCTTT. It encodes CASSKGQSMNTEAFF. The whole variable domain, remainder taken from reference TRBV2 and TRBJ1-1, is EPEVTQTPSHQVTQMGQEVILRCVPISNHLYFYWYRQILGQKVEFLVSFYNNEISEKSEIFDDQFSVERPDGSNFTLKIRSTKLEDSAMYFCASSKGQSMNTEAFFGQGTRLTVV.

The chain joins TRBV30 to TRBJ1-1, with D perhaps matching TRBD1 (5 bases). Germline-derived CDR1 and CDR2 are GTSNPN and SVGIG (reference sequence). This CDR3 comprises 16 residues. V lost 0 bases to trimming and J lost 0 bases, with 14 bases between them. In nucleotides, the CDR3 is TGTGCCTGGAGTGTCCAGGGAACAGCCGTGAACACTGAAGCTTTCTTT. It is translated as CAWSVQGTAVNTEAFF.

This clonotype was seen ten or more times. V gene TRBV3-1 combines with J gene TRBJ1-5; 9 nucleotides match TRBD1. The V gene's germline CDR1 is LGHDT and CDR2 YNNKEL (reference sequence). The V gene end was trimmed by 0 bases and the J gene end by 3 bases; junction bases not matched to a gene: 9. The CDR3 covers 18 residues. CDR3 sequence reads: CASSQDHPGQGNNQPQHF. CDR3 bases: TGTGCCAGCAGCCAAGACCACCCGGGACAGGGTAACAATCAGCCCCAGCATTTT.

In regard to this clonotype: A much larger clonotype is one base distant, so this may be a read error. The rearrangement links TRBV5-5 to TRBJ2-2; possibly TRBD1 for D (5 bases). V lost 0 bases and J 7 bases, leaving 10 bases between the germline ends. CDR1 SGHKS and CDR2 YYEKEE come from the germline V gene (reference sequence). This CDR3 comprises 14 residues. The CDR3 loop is CASSLGQWIGELFF. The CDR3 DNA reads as TGTGCCAGCAGCTTGGGACAGTGGATCGGGGAGCTGTTTTTT.

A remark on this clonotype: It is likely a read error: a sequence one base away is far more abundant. The CDR3 sequence: CASSRAGKLETQYF. Here the CDR3 DNA reads TGTGCCAGCAGTCGGGCGGGGAAGCTGGAGACCCAGTACTTC. The chain carries TRBV11-3 and TRBJ2-5; a weak D match, TRBD2 (6 bases). The CDR3 spans 14 residues. Trimming took off 6 bases at V and 5 bases at J, with 16 bases between the two ends. Germline V gene sequence: CDR1 SGHNT, CDR2 YENEEA.

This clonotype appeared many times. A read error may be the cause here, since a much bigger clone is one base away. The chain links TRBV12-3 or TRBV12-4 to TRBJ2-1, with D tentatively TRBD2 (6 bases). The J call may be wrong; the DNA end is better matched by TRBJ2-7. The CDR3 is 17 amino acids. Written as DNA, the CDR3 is TGTGCCAGCAGTTTCGGTGATTGGGGACTCTCCTACAATGAGCAGTACTTC. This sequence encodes CASSFGDWGLSYNEQYF.

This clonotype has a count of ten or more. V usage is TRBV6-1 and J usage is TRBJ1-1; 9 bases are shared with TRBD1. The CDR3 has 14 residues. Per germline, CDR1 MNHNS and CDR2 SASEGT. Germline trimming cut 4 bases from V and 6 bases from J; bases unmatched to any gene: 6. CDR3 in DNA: TGTGCCAGCAGTGCACAGGGGGCCTTGCCTGAAGCTTTCTTT. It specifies CASSAQGALPEAFF.

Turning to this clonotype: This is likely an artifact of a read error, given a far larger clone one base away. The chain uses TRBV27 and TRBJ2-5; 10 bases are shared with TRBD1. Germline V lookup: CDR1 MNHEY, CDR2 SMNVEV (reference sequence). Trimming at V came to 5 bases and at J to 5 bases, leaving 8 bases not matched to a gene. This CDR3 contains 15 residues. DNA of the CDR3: TGTGCCAGCAGTGACCCGGGACAGGGGATTGAGACCCAGTACTTC. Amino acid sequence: CASSDPGQGIETQYF.